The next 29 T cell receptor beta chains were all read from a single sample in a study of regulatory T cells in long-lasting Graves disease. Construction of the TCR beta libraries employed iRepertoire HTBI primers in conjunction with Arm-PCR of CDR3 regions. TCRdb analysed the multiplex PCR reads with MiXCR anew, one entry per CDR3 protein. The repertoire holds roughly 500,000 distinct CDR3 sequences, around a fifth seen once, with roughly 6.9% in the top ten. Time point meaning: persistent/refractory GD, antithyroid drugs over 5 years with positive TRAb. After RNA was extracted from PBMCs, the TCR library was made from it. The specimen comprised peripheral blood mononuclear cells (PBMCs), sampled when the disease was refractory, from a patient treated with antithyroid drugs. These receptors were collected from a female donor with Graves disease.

DNA for the CDR3: TGCAGCGTTGAAACAGTGACCGGGGAGCTGTTTTTT. It yields the protein CSVETVTGELFF. J is TRBJ2-2 and V is TRBV29-1; no clear D. Germline V gene lookup returns CDR1 SQVTM and CDR2 ANQGSEA. This CDR3 is built from 12 residues. V was clipped by 2 bases and J by 5 bases, with 6 bases between them.

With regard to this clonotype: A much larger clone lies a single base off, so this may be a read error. The CDR3 coding sequence is TGTGCCAGCAGACCTCATGGAAAACTGTTTTTT. Residues: CASRPHGKLFF. The J gene is TRBJ1-4, the V gene TRBV12-3 or TRBV12-4; no definite D call. CDR3 size: 11 residues. V was shortened by 6 bases and J by 10 bases, with 9 bases between the two germline ends.

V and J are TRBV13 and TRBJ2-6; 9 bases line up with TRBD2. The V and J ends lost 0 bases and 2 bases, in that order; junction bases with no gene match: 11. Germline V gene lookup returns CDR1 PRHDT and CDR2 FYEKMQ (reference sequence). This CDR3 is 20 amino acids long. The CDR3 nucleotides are TGTGCCAGCAGCTTAGGTGGTGTGGGCGGGAGGGCCGCTGGGGCCAACGTCCTGACTTTC. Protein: CASSLGGVGGRAAGANVLTF.

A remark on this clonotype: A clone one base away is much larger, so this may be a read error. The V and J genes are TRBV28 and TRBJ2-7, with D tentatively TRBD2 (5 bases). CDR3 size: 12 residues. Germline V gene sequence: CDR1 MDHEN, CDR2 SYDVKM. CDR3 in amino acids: CASSLSSRRPLF. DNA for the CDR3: TGTGCCAGCAGTCTCTCCAGCAGGAGGCCCCTCTTC. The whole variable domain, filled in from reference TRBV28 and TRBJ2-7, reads DVKVTQSSRYLVKRTGEKVFLECVQDMDHENMFWYRQDPGLGLRLIYFSYDVKMKEKGDIPEGYSVSREKKERFSLILESASTNQTSMYLCASSLSSRRPLFGPGTRLTVT.

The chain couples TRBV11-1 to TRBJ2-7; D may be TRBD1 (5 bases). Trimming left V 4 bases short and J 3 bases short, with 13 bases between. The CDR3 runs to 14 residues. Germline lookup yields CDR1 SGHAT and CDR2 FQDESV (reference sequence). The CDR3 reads CASSWADKDYEQYF. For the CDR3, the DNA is TGTGCCAGCAGCTGGGCGGACAAGGACTACGAGCAGTACTTC.

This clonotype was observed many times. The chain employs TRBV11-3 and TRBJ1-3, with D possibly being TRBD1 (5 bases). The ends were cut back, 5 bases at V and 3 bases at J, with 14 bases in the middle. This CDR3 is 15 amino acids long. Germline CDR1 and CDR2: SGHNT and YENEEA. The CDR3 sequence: CASSRAWGGGNTIYF. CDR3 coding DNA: TGTGCCAGCAGCCGTGCGTGGGGCGGTGGAAACACCATATATTTT.

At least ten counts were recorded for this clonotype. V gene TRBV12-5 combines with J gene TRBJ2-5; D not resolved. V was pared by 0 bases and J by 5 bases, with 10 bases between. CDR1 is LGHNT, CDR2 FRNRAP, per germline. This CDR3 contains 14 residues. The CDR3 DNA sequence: TGTGCTAGTGGTTTGGTATCCAGCCCGGAGACCCAGTACTTC. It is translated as CASGLVSSPETQYF.

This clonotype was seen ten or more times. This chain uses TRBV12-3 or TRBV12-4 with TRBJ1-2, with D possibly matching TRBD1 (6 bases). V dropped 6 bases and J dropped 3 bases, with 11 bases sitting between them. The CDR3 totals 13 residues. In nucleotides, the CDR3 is TGTGCCAGCAGGAACAGGGCAGACTATGGCTACACCTTC. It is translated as CASRNRADYGYTF.

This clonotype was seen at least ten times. The CDR3 reads CASETATGQGVQPQHF. The CDR3, as DNA: TGTGCCAGCGAAACCGCGACCGGGCAGGGTGTTCAGCCCCAGCATTTT. This sequence joins TRBV6-1 and TRBJ1-5; TRBD1 is a possible D gene (5 bases). Trimming pared 8 bases from V and 6 bases from J, leaving 23 bases between. CDR3 length: 16 amino acids. The V gene's germline CDR1 is MNHNS and CDR2 SASEGT.

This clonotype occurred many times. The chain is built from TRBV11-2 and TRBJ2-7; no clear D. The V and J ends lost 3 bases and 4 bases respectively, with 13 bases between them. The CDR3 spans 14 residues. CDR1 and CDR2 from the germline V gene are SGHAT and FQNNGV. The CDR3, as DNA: TGTGCCAGCAGCTTCCAAGGCCCTTTATACGAGCAGTACTTC. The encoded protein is CASSFQGPLYEQYF.

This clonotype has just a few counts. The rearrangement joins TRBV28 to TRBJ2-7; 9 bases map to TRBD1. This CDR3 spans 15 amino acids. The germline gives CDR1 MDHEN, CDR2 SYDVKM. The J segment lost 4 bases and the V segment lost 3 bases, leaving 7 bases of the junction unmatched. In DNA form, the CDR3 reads TGTGCCAGCAGTTTCTACAGGGGGCGTATTTACGAGCAGTACTTC. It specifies CASSFYRGRIYEQYF. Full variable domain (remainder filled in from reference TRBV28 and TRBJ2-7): DVKVTQSSRYLVKRTGEKVFLECVQDMDHENMFWYRQDPGLGLRLIYFSYDVKMKEKGDIPEGYSVSREKKERFSLILESASTNQTSMYLCASSFYRGRIYEQYFGPGTRLTVT.

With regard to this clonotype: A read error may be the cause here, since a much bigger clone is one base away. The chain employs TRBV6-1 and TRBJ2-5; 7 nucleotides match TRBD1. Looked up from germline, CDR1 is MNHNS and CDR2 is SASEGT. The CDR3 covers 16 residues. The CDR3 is CAGRSHLTGPQETQYF. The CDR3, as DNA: TGTGCCGGCAGGTCCCACCTGACAGGGCCCCAAGAGACCCAGTACTTC.

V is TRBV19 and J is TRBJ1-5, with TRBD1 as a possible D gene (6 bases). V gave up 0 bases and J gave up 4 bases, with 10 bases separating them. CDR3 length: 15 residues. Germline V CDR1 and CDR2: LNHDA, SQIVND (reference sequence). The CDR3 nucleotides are TGTGCCAGTAGTATAGACAGGGGAGAAAATCAGCCCCAGCATTTT. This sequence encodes CASSIDRGENQPQHF.

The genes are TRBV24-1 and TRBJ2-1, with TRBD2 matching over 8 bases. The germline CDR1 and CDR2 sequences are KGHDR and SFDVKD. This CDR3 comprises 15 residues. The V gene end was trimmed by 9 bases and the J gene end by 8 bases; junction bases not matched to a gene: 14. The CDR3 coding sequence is TGTGCCACCTCGGCGAGCGGGGGATCAGTCGATGAGCAGTTCTTC. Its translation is CATSASGGSVDEQFF.

The CDR3 is CASSLSQDRDIYF. In DNA, the CDR3 is TGTGCCAGCAGTTTATCGCAGGACAGGGACATATATTTT. This chain links TRBV28 with TRBJ1-3, with 8 bases matching TRBD1. J was trimmed by 12 bases and V by 1 base; bases with no gene match: 5. Germline V CDR1 and CDR2: MDHEN, SYDVKM. The CDR3 length is 13 residues. The full variable domain, with the rest looked up from reference TRBV28 and TRBJ1-3, is DVKVTQSSRYLVKRTGEKVFLECVQDMDHENMFWYRQDPGLGLRLIYFSYDVKMKEKGDIPEGYSVSREKKERFSLILESASTNQTSMYLCASSLSQDRDIYFGEGSWLTVV.

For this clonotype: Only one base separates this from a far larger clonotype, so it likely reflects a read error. CDR3: CASSETAYQETQYF. The CDR3 nucleotides read TGTGCCAGCAGTGAGACAGCGTACCAAGAGACCCAGTACTTC. The genes are TRBV6-1 and TRBJ2-5, with TRBD1 as a possible D gene (5 bases). Germline CDR1 is MNHNS and CDR2 is SASEGT. V dropped 3 bases and J dropped 0 bases, with 8 bases sitting between them. This CDR3 comprises 14 residues.

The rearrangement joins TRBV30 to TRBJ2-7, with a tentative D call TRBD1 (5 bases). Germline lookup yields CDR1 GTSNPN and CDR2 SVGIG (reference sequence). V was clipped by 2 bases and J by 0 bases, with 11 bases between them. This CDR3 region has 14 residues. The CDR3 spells CAWSRGRTSYEQYF. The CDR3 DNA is TGTGCCTGGAGTAGGGGCAGGACCTCCTACGAGCAGTACTTC.

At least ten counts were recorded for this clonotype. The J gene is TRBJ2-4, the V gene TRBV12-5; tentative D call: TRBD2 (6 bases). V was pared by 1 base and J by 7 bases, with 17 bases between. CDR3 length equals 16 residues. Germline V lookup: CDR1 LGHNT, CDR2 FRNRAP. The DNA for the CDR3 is TGTGCTAGTGGTTTGGATGGGGACTTTAACTGGAACATTCAGTACTTC. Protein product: CASGLDGDFNWNIQYF.

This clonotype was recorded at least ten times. The CDR3 DNA reads as TGTGCCAGCAGTGTTCCAGGAGAAGAGACCCAGTACTTC. Translating gives CASSVPGEETQYF. The chain recombines TRBV6-1 with TRBJ2-5; D is undetermined. The CDR3 contains 13 residues. Germline CDR1 reads MNHNS; CDR2 reads SASEGT. V was clipped by 4 bases and J by 3 bases, with 9 bases between them.

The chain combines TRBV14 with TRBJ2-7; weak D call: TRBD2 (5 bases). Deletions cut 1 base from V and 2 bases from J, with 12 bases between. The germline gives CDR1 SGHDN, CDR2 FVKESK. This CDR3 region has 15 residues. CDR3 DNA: TGTGCCAGCAGCCAAGTCTCTGGGAGCCCCTACGAGCAGTACTTC. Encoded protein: CASSQVSGSPYEQYF.

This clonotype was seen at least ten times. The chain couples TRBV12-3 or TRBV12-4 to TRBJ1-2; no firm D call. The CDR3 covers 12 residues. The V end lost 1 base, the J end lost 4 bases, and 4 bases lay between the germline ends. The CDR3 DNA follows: TGTGCCAGCAGTTTAGGTAGCTATGGCTACACCTTC. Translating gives CASSLGSYGYTF.

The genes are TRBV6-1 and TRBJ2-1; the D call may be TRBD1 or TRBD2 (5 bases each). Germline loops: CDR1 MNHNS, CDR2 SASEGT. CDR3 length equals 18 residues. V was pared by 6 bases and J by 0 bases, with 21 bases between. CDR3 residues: CASRTTLPWGSSYNEQFF. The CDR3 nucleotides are TGTGCCAGCAGGACGACCCTTCCGTGGGGGAGCTCCTACAATGAGCAGTTCTTC.

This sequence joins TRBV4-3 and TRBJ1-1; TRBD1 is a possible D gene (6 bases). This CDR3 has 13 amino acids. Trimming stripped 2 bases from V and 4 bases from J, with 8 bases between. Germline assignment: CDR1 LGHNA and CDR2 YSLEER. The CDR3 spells CASSQNRATEAFF. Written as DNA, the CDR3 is TGCGCCAGCAGCCAAAACAGGGCCACTGAAGCTTTCTTT.

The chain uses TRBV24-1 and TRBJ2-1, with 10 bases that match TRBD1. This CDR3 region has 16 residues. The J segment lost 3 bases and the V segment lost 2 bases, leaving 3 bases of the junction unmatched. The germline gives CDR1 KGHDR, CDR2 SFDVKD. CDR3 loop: CATSDSGQGIYNEQFF. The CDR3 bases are TGTGCCACCAGTGATTCGGGACAGGGGATCTACAATGAGCAGTTCTTC.

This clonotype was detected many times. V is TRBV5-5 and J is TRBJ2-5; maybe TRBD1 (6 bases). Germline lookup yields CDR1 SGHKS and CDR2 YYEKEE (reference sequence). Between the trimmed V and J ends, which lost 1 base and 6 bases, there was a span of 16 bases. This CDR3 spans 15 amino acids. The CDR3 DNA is TGTGCCAGCAGCTTGAGGTCAGGGGAGTTAAAGACCCAGTACTTC. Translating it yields CASSLRSGELKTQYF.

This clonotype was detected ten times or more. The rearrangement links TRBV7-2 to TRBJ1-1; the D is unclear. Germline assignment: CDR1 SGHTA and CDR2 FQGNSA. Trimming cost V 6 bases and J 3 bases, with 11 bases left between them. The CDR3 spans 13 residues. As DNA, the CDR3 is TGTGCCAGCAGTTTGTCCGGGGACACTGAAGCTTTCTTT. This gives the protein CASSLSGDTEAFF.

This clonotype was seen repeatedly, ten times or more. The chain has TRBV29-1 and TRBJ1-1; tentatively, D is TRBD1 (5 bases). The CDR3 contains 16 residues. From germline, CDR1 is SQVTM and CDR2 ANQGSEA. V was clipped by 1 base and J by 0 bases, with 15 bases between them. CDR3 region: CSVEVLRGIMNTEAFF. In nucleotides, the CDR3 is TGCAGCGTTGAAGTCCTGAGGGGAATTATGAACACTGAAGCTTTCTTT.

Here the CDR3 reads CASSETGNIQYF. DNA of the CDR3: TGTGCCAGCAGCGAGACGGGGAACATTCAGTACTTC. The chain couples TRBV9 to TRBJ2-4, with D possibly matching TRBD2 (5 bases). The germline V and J ends were trimmed by 3 bases and 7 bases, with 8 bases remaining between them. CDR1 and CDR2 (germline): SGDLS, YYNGEE. The CDR3 has 12 residues. Based on the CDR3 plus reference TRBV9 and TRBJ2-4, the full variable domain is DSGVTQTPKHLITATGQRVTLRCSPRSGDLSVYWYQQSLDQGLQFLIQYYNGEERAKGNILERFSAQQFPDLHSELNLSSLELGDSALYFCASSETGNIQYFGAGTRLSVL.

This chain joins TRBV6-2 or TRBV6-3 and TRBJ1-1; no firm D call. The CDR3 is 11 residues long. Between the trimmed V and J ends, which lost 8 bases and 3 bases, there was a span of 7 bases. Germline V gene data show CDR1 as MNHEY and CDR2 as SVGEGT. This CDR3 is CASVWDTEAFF. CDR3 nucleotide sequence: TGTGCCAGCGTTTGGGACACTGAAGCTTTCTTT.